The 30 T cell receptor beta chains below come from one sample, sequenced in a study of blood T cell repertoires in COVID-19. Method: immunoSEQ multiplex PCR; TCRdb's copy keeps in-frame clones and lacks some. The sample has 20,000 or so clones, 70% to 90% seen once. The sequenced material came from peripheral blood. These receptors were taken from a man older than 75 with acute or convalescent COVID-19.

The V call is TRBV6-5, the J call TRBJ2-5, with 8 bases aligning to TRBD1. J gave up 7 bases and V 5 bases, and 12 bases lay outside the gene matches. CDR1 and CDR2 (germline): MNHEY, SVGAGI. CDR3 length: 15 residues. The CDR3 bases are TGTGCCAGCAGTCCACCCGCAGGGGGCGATGGGACCCAGTACTTC. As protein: CASSPPAGGDGTQYF.

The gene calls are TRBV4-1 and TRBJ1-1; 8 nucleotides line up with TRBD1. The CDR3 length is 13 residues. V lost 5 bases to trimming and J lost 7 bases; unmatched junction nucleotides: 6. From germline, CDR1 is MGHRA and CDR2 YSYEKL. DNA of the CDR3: TGCGCCAGCAGCTCTGGACAGGGTGATGAAGCTTTCTTT. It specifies CASSSGQGDEAFF.

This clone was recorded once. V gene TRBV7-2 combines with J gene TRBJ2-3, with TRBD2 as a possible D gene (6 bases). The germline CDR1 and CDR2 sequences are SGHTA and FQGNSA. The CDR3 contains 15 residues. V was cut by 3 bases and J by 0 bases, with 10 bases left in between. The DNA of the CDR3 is TGTGCCAGCAGCTTGACTAGTACTAGCACAGATACGCAGTATTTT. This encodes CASSLTSTSTDTQYF.

CDR3 nucleotide sequence: TGCGCCAGCAGCCAAGATCCAGGGTGGGGGCCCCAGCATTTT. Encoded protein: CASSQDPGWGPQHF. This chain uses TRBV4-1 with TRBJ1-5; D is possibly TRBD1 (5 bases). This CDR3 has 14 residues. V shed 0 bases and J shed 9 bases, with 12 bases lying between them. Germline assignment: CDR1 MGHRA and CDR2 YSYEKL.

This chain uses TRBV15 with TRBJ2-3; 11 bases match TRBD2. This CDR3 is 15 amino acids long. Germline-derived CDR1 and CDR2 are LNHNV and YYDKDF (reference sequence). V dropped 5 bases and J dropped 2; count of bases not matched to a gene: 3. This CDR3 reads CATSGLAGVTDTQYF. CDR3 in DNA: TGTGCCACCAGCGGACTAGCGGGTGTCACAGATACGCAGTATTTT.

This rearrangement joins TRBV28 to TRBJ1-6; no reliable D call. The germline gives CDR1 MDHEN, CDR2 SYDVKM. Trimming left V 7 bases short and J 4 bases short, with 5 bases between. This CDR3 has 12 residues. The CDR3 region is CASKRYNSPLHF. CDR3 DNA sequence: TGTGCCAGCAAGAGGTATAATTCACCCCTCCACTTT.

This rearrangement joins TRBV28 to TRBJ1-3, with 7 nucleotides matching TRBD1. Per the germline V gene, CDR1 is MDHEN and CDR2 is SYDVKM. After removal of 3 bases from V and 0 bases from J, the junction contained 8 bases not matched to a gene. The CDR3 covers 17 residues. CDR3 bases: TGTGCCAGCAGTTTTCAGGGGGATCCTCGCTCTGGAAACACCATATATTTT. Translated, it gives CASSFQGDPRSGNTIYF.

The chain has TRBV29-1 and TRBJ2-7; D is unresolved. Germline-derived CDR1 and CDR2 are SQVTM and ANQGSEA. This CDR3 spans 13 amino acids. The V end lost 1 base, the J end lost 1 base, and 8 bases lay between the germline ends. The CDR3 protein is CSVEVFTSYEQYF. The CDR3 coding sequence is TGCAGCGTTGAAGTTTTCACTTCCTACGAGCAGTACTTC.

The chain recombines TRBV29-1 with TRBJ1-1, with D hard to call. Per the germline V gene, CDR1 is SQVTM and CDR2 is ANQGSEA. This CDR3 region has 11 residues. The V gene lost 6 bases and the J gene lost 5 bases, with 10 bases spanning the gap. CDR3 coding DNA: TGCAGCGTAGTTATGAGGACTGAAGCTTTCTTT. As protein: CSVVMRTEAFF.

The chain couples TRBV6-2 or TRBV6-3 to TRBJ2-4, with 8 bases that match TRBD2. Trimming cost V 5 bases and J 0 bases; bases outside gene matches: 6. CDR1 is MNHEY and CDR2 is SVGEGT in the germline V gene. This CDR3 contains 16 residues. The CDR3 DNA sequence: TGTGCCAGCAGTCCCTTGGCGGGGGGAGCCAAAAACATTCAGTACTTC. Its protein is CASSPLAGGAKNIQYF.

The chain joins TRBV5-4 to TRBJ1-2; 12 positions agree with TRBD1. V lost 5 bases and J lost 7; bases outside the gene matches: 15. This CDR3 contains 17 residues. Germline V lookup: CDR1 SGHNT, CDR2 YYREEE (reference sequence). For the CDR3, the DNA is TGTGCCAGCAGTCGCCGGGGGACAGGGGGCGCGCTAGTTGGCTACACCTTC. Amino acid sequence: CASSRRGTGGALVGYTF.

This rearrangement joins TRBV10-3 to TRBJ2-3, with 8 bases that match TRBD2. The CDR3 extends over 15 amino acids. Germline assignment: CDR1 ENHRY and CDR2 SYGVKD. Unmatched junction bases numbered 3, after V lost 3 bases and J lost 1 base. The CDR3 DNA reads TGTGCCATCAGTGAACCGGGACTAGGCACAGATACGCAGTATTTT. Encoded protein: CAISEPGLGTDTQYF.

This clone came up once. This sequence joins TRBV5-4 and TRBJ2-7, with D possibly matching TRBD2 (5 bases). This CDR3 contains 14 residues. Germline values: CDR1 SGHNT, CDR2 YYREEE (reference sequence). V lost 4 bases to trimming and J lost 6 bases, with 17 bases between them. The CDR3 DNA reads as TGTGCCAGCAGCCCCGTGGTTCGAGGGTCCGAGCAGTACTTC. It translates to CASSPVVRGSEQYF.

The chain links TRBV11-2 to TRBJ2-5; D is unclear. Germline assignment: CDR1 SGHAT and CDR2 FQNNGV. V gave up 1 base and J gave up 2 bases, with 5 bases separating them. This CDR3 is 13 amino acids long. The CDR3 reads CASSLVSQETQYF. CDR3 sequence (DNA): TGTGCCAGCAGCTTAGTATCTCAAGAGACCCAGTACTTC.

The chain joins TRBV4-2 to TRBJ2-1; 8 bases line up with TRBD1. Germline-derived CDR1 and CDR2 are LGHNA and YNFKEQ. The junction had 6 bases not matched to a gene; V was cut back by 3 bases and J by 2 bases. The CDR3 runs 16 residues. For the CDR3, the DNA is TGTGCCAGCAGCCAGCGAAACAGGGGGACCTACAATGAGCAGTTCTTC. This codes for CASSQRNRGTYNEQFF.

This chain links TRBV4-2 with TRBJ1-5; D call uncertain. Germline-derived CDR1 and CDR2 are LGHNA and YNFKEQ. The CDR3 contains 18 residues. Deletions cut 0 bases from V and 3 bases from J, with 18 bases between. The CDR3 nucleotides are TGTGCCAGCAGCCAAGAACCAGGCCACCAGCTTAACAATCAGCCCCAGCATTTT. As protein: CASSQEPGHQLNNQPQHF.

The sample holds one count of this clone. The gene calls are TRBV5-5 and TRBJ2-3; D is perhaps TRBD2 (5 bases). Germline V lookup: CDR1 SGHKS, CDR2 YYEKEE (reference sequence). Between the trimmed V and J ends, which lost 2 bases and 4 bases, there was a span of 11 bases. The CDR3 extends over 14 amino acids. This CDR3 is CASSFRGSPDTQYF. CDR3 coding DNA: TGTGCCAGCAGCTTTCGGGGTTCCCCAGATACGCAGTATTTT.

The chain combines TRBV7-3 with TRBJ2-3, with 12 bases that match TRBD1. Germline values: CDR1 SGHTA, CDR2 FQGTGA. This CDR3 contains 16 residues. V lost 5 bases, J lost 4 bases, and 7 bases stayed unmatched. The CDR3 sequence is CASSHAGTGGPDTQYF. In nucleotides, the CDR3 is TGTGCCAGCAGCCATGCCGGGACAGGGGGCCCAGATACGCAGTATTTT.

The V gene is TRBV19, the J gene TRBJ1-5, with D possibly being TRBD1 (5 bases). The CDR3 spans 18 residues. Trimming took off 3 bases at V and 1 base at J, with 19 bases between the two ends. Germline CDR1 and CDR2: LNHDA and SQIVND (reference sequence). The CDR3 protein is CASSIFGTGGISNQPQHF. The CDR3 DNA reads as TGTGCCAGTAGTATCTTCGGGACGGGGGGGATAAGCAATCAGCCCCAGCATTTT. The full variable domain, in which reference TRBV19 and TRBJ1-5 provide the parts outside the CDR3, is DGGITQSPKYLFRKEGQNVTLSCEQNLNHDAMYWYRQDPGQGLRLIYYSQIVNDFQKGDIAEGYSVSREKKESFPLTVTSAQKNPTAFYLCASSIFGTGGISNQPQHFGDGTRLSIL.

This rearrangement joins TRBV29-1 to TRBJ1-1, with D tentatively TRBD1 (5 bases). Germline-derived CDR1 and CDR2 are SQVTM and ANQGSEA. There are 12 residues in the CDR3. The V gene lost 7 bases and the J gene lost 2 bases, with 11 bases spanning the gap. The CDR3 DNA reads TGCAGCGCTAGGACACTCAACACTGAAGCTTTCTTT. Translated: CSARTLNTEAFF.

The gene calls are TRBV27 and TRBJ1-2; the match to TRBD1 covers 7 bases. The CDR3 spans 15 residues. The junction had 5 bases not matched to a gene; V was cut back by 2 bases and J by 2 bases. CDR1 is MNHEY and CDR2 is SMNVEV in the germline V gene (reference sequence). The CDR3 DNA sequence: TGTGCCAGCAGTTTACTAGGGGGCGTCAACTATGGCTACACCTTC. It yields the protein CASSLLGGVNYGYTF.

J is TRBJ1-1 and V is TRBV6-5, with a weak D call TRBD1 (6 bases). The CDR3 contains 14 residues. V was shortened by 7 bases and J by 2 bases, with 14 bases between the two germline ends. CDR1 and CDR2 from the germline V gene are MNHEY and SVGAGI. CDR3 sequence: CASTGAAGNTEAFF. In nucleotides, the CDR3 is TGTGCCAGCACAGGGGCGGCGGGTAACACTGAAGCTTTCTTT.

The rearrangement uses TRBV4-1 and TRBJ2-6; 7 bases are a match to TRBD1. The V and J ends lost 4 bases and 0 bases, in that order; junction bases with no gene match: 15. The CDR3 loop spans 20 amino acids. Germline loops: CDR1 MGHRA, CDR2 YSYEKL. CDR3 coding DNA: TGCGCCAGCAGCCCCATCGGAAGGGGGCAAACTCTCTCTGGGGCCAACGTCCTGACTTTC. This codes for CASSPIGRGQTLSGANVLTF.

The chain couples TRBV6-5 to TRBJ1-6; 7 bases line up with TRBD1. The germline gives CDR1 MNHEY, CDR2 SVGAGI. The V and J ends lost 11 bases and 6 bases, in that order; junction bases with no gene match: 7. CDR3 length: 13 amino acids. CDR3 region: CALKGAGNSPLHF. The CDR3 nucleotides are TGTGCCCTCAAGGGGGCGGGTAATTCACCCCTCCACTTT.

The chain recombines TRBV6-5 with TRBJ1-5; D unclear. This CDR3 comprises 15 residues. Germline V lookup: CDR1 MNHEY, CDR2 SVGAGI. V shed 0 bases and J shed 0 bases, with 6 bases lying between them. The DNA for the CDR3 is TGTGCCAGCAGTTACTCGTTTTATAGCAATCAGCCCCAGCATTTT. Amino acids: CASSYSFYSNQPQHF.

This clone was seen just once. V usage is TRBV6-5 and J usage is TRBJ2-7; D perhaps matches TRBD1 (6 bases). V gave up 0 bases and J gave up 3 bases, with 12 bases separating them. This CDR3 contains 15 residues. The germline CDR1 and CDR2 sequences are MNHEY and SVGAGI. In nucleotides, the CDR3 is TGTGCCAGCAGTTACTCAGCACAGGGACACTACGAGCAGTACTTC. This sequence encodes CASSYSAQGHYEQYF.

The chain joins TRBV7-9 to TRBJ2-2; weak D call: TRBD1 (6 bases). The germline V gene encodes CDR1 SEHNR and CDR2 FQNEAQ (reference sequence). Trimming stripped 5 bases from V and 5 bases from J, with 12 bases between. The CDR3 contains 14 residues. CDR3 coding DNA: TGTGCCAGCAGCATCCGACAGGAAACCGGGGAGCTGTTTTTT. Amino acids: CASSIRQETGELFF.

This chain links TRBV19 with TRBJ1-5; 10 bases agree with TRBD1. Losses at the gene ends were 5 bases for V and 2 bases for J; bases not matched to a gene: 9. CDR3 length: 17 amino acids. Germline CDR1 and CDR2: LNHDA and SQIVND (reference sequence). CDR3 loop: CASSPRDRGGGNQPQHF. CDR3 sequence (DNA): TGTGCCAGTAGTCCCCGGGACAGGGGAGGAGGCAATCAGCCCCAGCATTTT.

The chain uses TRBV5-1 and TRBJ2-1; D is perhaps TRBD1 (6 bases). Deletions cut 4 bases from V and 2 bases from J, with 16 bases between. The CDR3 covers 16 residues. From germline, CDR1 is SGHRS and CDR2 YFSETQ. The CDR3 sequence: CASSQFPGQTYNEQFF. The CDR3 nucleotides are TGCGCCAGCAGCCAATTTCCTGGACAGACCTACAATGAGCAGTTCTTC.

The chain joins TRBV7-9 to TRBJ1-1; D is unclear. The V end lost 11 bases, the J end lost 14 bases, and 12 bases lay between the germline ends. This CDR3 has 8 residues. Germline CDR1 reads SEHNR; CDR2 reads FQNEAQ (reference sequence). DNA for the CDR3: TGTGCCGGATCCGGGATATTCTTT. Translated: CAGSGIFF.